This TCR beta chain was sequenced in a study of T cells after posttransplantation cyclophosphamide. Notes on the study in general: Skin or GI-infiltrating T cells shared few TRB sequences with blood. Recipient CMV seropositivity and CMV reactivation strongly tracked TRB clonality. Later blood repertoires were often dominated by clones from the donor CD8+ memory compartment.

Cyclophosphamide on days +3 and +4 followed busulfan-fludarabine conditioning and a marrow graft. This clone counts as medium-sized. As yet, its antigen is unknown. The CDR3 contains 11 residues. Trimming pared 4 bases from V and 5 bases from J, leaving 3 bases between. Germline V gives CDR1 MNHEY, CDR2 SMNVEV (reference sequence). Here immunoSEQ multiplex PCR was the method, and the copy in TCRdb shows in-frame clones only, minus some. Altogether 6,500 to 9,000 clones were found in the sample, and no singletons occur. The sequenced sample was PBMCs, obtained after an allogeneic stem cell transplant with post-transplant cyclophosphamide. This receptor was taken from a male patient aged 25 to 39 who received an allogeneic stem cell transplant from an unrelated donor, was CMV-positive, and had acute and chronic GVHD. Some T cells here may be from the graft donor. The chain employs TRBV27 and TRBJ2-4, with D hard to call. CDR3 loop: CASSSQNIQYF. In DNA, the CDR3 is TGTGCCAGCAGTTCTCAAAACATTCAGTACTTC.